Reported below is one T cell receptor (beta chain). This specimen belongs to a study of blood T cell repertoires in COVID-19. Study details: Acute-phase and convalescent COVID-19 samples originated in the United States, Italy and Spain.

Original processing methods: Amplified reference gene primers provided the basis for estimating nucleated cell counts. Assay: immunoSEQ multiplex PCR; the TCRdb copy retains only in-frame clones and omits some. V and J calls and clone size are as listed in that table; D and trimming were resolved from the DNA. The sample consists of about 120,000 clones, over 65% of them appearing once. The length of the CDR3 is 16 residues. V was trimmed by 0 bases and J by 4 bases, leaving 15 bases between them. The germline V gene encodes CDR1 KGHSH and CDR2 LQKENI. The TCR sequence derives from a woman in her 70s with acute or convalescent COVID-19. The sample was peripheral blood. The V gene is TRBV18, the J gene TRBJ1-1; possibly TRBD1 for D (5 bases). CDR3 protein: CASSPPSGMGGTEAFF. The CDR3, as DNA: TGTGCCAGCTCACCACCGTCAGGGATGGGGGGCACTGAAGCTTTCTTT.